The rows below give T cell receptor beta chains drawn from one sample of a study of CD4 and CD8 cells across lung adenocarcinoma regions. TCRdb reprocessed the PCR reads with MiXCR, giving one entry per CDR3 protein. This sample has around 20,000 distinct CDR3 sequences; around 50% occur once, and the top ten carry less than 40%. What was sequenced was CD8+ T cells from the margin of a lung tumor. These receptors all stem from a male donor with lung adenocarcinoma. The CD4 and CD8 labels of this study may be unreliable. Both conserved end residues are part of each CDR3. The D gene is left open where the match is weak. Not every row has a clone size; where given, it reads once, few, many or a size class.

CDR3	DNA	D	V	size	J	length
CAGGRDSYNEQFF	TGTGCCGGCGGGAGGGACTCCTACAATGAGCAGTTCTTC	TRBD2	TRBV6-5	medium-sized	TRBJ2-1	13
CASSFPQARDYSYEQYF	TGTGCCAGCAGTTTTCCCCAGGCCCGGGACTACTCCTACGAGCAGTACTTC	TRBD2	TRBV12-3/TRBV12-4	few	TRBJ2-7	17
CASREAGGAGGANVLTF	TGTGCCAGCAGGGAGGCGGGGGGGGCGGGGGGGGCCAACGTCCTGACTTTC	TRBD2	TRBV6-1	once	TRBJ2-6	17
CASSVGAVAYEQYF	TGTGCCAGCAGCGTAGGGGCGGTGGCCTACGAGCAGTACTTC	.	TRBV9	.	TRBJ2-7	14
CASNRGQPGANVLTF	TGCGCCAGCAACAGAGGGCAGCCTGGGGCCAACGTCCTGACTTTC	.	TRBV5-1	.	TRBJ2-6	15
CASSYSSGRKTQYF	TGTGCCAGCAGTTACTCTAGCGGGAGAAAGACGCAGTACTTC	TRBD2	TRBV6-5	.	TRBJ2-7	14
CASSEVSDEQYF	TGTGCCAGCAGTGAAGTCTCGGACGAGCAGTACTTC	.	TRBV6-1	.	TRBJ2-7	12
CASSFGTGNSGANVLTF	TGTGCCAGCAGTTTTGGGACAGGGAACTCTGGGGCCAACGTCCTGACTTTC	TRBD1	TRBV12-3/TRBV12-4	many	TRBJ2-6	17
CASSATRTSYEQYF	TGTGCCAGCAGTGCGACTAGGACTTCCTACGAGCAGTACTTC	.	TRBV6-1	medium-sized	TRBJ2-7	14
CGVGAYSNQPLHF	TGTGGGGTGGGAGCTTATAGCAATCAGCCCCTGCACTTT	.	TRBV6-1	.	TRBJ1-5	13
CASSEASAGGPWEQFF	TGTGCCAGCAGTGAAGCGTCAGCGGGAGGGCCTTGGGAGCAGTTCTTC	TRBD2	TRBV6-1	many	TRBJ2-1	16
CASSRTGSSYEQYF	TGTGCCAGCAGTCGGACGGGAAGCTCCTACGAGCAGTACTTC	.	TRBV27	many	TRBJ2-7	14
CASSPQYEQYF	TGTGCCAGCAGCCCGCAATACGAGCAGTACTTC	.	TRBV6-1	many	TRBJ2-7	11
CASSGTGGGITEAFF	TGTGCCAGCAGCGGGACAGGAGGGGGTATAACTGAAGCTTTCTTT	TRBD1	TRBV6-1	.	TRBJ1-1	15
CASSFDMRDEQYF	TGTGCCAGCAGCTTTGACATGAGGGACGAGCAGTACTTC	.	TRBV7-2	.	TRBJ2-7	13
CASRGAGSGVGETQYF	TGTGCCAGCAGGGGAGCCGGGAGCGGGGTCGGGGAGACGCAGTATTTC	TRBD2	TRBV6-1	.	TRBJ2-5	16
CASSYTGTYGYTF	TGTGCCAGCAGTTATACAGGGACCTATGGCTACACCTTC	.	TRBV6-5	.	TRBJ1-2	13
CASSVAGSNYGYTF	TGTGCCAGCAGTGTCGCAGGGTCCAACTATGGCTACACCTTC	.	TRBV25-1	medium-sized	TRBJ1-2	14
CASSFLAGPDTQYF	TGCGCCAGCAGCTTCTTAGCGGGTCCAGATACGCAGTATTTT	TRBD2	TRBV5-1	.	TRBJ2-3	14
CASSYQRVGGSLYGYTF	TGTGCCAGCAGTTACCAGCGAGTAGGAGGCTCTCTCTATGGCTACACCTTC	.	TRBV6-5	few	TRBJ1-2	17
CASSEAGPGAKNTQYF	TGTGCCAGCAGTGAAGCGGGGCCGGGGGCCAAAAATACTCAGTATTTC	.	TRBV6-1	.	TRBJ2-4	16
CASSPGQAADTQYF	TGTGCCAGCAGCCCCGGACAGGCGGCAGATACGCAGTATTTT	TRBD1	TRBV7-3	many	TRBJ2-3	14
CASSPPGQGDTQYF	TGTGCCAGCAGCCCCCCCGGACAGGGTGATACGCAGTATTTT	TRBD1	TRBV12-3/TRBV12-4	many	TRBJ2-3	14
CASSAGGLNTEAFF	TGCGCCAGCAGTGCGGGGGGCTTGAACACTGAAGCTTTCTTT	.	TRBV10-1	.	TRBJ1-1	14
CASSLQGEAFF	TGTGCCAGCAGTTTACAGGGAGAAGCTTTCTTT	.	TRBV12-3/TRBV12-4	.	TRBJ1-1	11
CASSEMAGANEQFF	TGCGCCAGCAGTGAAATGGCGGGAGCCAATGAGCAGTTCTTC	TRBD2	TRBV10-1	.	TRBJ2-1	14
CASSLDMRGEQFF	TGTGCCAGCAGTTTAGACATGAGAGGTGAGCAGTTCTTC	.	TRBV12-3/TRBV12-4	once	TRBJ2-1	13
CASSPGHGAPSGANVLTF	TGTGCCAGCAGCCCGGGACACGGAGCGCCATCTGGGGCCAACGTCCTGACTTTC	.	TRBV11-3	many	TRBJ2-6	18
CGVTEVGGKDTQYF	TGTGGCGTCACGGAAGTTGGAGGCAAAGATACGCAGTACTTC	.	TRBV10-3	.	TRBJ2-4	14
CAGGHGGLAQETQYF	TGTGCCGGGGGGCACGGGGGACTAGCCCAAGAGACCCAGTACTTC	TRBD2	TRBV6-1	.	TRBJ2-5	15
CARGLRASGSHAQYF	TGTGCCAGGGGTCTCCGGGCTAGCGGATCTCATGCGCAGTACTTC	TRBD2	TRBV6-1	.	TRBJ2-7	15
CASSPGTDTQYF	TGTGCCAGCAGTCCAGGCACAGATACGCAGTATTTT	.	TRBV27	.	TRBJ2-3	12
CATSDFEGTNQETQYF	TGTGCCACCAGTGATTTTGAGGGAACCAACCAAGAGACCCAGTACTTC	.	TRBV24-1	many	TRBJ2-5	16
CASSVAGPSYEQYF	TGTGCCAGCAGCGTAGCGGGACCCTCCTACGAGCAGTACTTC	TRBD2	TRBV7-2	.	TRBJ2-7	14
CSATRQVIYNEQFF	TGCAGTGCTACCCGACAGGTAATATACAATGAGCAGTTCTTC	.	TRBV20-1	.	TRBJ2-1	14
CASSYTTGLYNEQFF	TGTGCCAGCAGTTACACTACGGGACTCTACAATGAGCAGTTCTTC	.	TRBV6-5	.	TRBJ2-1	15
CASSFESGSYEQYF	TGTGCCAGCAGTTTTGAGTCAGGGTCCTACGAGCAGTACTTC	.	TRBV12-3/TRBV12-4	once	TRBJ2-7	14
CASSGNSGNTIYF	TGTGCCAGCAGCGGGAACTCTGGAAACACCATATATTTT	.	TRBV9	.	TRBJ1-3	13
CARANGGGEQDTQYF	TGTGCCAGGGCTAACGGGGGGGGTGAGCAAGATACGCAGTACTTC	TRBD2	TRBV6-1	.	TRBJ2-5	15
CASSTPPDMRRGKQFF	TGTGCCAGCAGTACCCCTCCGGATATGAGAAGGGGTAAGCAGTTCTTT	.	TRBV6-1	.	TRBJ2-1	16
CASSSLSGDRGRNEQFF	TGTGCCAGCAGTTCACTTTCTGGGGACAGGGGGCGGAATGAGCAGTTCTTC	TRBD1	TRBV6-5	many	TRBJ2-1	17
CASSEVDTQNTEAFF	TGTGCCAGCAGTGAAGTGGACACCCAGAACACTGAAGCTTTCTTT	.	TRBV6-1	.	TRBJ1-1	15